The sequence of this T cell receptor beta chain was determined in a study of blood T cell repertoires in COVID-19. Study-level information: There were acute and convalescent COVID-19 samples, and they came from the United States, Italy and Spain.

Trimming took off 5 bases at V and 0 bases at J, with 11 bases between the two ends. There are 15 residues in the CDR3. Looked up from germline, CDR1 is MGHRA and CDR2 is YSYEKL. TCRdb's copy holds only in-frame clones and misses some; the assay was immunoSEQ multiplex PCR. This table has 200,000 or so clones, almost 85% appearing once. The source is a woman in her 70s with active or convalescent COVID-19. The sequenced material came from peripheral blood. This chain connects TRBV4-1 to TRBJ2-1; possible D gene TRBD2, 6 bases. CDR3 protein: CASSTPTSSYNEQFF. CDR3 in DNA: TGCGCCAGCAGCACCCCGACTAGCTCCTACAATGAGCAGTTCTTC.